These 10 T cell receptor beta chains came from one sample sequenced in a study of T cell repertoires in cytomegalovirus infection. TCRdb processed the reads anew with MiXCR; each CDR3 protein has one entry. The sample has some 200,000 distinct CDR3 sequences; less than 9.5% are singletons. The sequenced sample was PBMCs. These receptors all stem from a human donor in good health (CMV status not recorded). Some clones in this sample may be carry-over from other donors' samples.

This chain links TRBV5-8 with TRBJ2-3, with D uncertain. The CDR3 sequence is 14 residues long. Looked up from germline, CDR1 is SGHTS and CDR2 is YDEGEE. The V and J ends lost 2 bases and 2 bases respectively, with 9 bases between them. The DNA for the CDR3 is TGTGCCAGCAGCTTCGGTTTCAACACAGATACGCAGTATTTT. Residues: CASSFGFNTDTQYF.

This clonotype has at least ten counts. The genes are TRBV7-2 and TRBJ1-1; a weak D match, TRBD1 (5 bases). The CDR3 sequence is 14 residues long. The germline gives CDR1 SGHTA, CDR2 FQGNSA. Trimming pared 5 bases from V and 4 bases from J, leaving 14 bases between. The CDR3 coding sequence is TGTGCCAGCAGCCCGACAGTGGGTGGCACTGAAGCTTTCTTT. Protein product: CASSPTVGGTEAFF.

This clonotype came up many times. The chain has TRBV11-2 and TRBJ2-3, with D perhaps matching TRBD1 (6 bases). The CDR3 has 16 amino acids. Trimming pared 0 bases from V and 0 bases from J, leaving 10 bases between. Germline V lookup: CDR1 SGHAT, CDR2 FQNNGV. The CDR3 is CASSLDPGASTDTQYF. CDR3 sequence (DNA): TGTGCCAGCAGCTTAGATCCAGGGGCTAGCACAGATACGCAGTATTTT.

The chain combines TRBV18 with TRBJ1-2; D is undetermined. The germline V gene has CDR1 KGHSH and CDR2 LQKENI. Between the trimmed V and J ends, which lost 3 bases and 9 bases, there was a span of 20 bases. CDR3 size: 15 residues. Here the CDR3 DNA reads TGTGCCAGCTCACCTCAAAAGGGAGTCGTTGGCAGCTACACCTTC. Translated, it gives CASSPQKGVVGSYTF.

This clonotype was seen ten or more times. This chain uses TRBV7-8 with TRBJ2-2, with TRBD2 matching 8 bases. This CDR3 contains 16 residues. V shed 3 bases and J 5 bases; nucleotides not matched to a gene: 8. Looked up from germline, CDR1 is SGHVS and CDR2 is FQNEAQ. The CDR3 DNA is TGTGCCAGCAGCTTCCCTGCGGGGGGCGGAACCGGGGAGCTGTTTTTT. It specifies CASSFPAGGGTGELFF.

The CDR3 reads CSASSGVDQPQHF. The CDR3 region has the DNA TGCAGTGCTAGTTCCGGGGTCGACCAGCCCCAGCATTTT. This rearrangement joins TRBV20-1 to TRBJ1-5; D gene unclear. The CDR3 loop spans 13 amino acids. The V gene lost 3 bases and the J gene lost 7 bases, with 13 bases spanning the gap. Germline V gene sequence: CDR1 DFQATT, CDR2 SNEGSKA (reference sequence).

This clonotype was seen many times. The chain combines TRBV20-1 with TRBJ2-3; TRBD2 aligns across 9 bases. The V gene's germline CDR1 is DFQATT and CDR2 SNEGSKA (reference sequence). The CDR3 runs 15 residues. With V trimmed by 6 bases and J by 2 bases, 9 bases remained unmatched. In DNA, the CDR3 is TGCAGTGCCCTCCGTGGCGGGGGGGCCACAGATACGCAGTATTTT. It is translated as CSALRGGGATDTQYF.

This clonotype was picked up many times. CDR3 sequence: CASSSPGQGIETQYF. The CDR3 region has the DNA TGTGCCAGCAGCTCGCCGGGACAGGGGATAGAGACCCAGTACTTC. The chain uses TRBV7-6 and TRBJ2-5, with 10 bases lining up with TRBD1. Germline V CDR1 and CDR2: SGHVS, FNYEAQ. The CDR3 runs to 15 residues. With V trimmed by 4 bases and J by 4 bases, 6 bases remained unmatched.

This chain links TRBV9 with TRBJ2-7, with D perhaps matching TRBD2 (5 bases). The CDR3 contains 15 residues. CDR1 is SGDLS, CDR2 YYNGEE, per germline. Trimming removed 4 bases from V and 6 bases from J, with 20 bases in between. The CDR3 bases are TGTGCCAGCAGCTCACCTCCCGCCGGAGGCTCCGAGCAGTACTTC. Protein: CASSSPPAGGSEQYF.

The CDR3 DNA sequence: TGTGCCAGCAGCTTGGGGCAGACATTCAACTATGGCTACACCTTC. Translating it yields CASSLGQTFNYGYTF. This chain connects TRBV5-4 to TRBJ1-2; D unclear. V shed 0 bases and J shed 2 bases, with 11 bases lying between them. This CDR3 has 15 residues. Germline V gene data show CDR1 as SGHNT and CDR2 as YYREEE (reference sequence). Drawing the rest from reference TRBV5-4 and TRBJ1-2, the complete variable domain is ETGVTQSPTHLIKTRGQQVTLRCSSQSGHNTVSWYQQALGQGPQFIFQYYREEENGRGNFPPRFSGLQFPNYSSELNVNALELDDSALYLCASSLGQTFNYGYTFGSGTRLTVV.